The 6 T cell receptor beta chains below were found in one sample sequenced in a study of T cells in Graves' hyperthyroidism and ophthalmopathy. Amplified TCR beta CDR3 regions came from RNA transcripts. HTBI primers were employed in a first-round RT-PCR of the TCR CDR3. One entry per CDR3 protein, called by TCRdb with MiXCR from the multiplex PCR reads. The data contain hundreds of thousands of distinct CDR3 sequences, less than 15% of them singletons. Sample: blood. The source of these receptors is a young woman with Graves' hyperthyroidism.

Note on this clonotype: One end of the junction is discordant with germline, which a read error may explain. This sequence joins TRBV11-2 and TRBJ1-2; D is perhaps TRBD1 (5 bases). The CDR3 length is 13 residues. The germline gives CDR1 SGHAT, CDR2 FQNNGV. This chain's CDR3 is CASSSQGNEGYAF. CDR3 sequence (DNA): TGTGCCAGCAGTTCCCAGGGTAACGAGGGCTACGCCTTC.

At least ten counts were recorded for this clonotype. The V and J genes are TRBV18 and TRBJ2-5; a weak D match, TRBD2 (5 bases). Germline CDR1 KGHSH, CDR2 LQKENI. V was cut by 1 base and J by 1 base, with 13 bases left in between. This CDR3 has 16 residues. CDR3 region: CASSPRLAELQETQYF. DNA of the CDR3: TGTGCCAGCTCACCACGGCTAGCCGAGCTCCAAGAGACCCAGTACTTC. Variable domain in full (rest from reference TRBV18 and TRBJ2-5): NAGVMQNPRHLVRRRGQEARLRCSPMKGHSHVYWYRQLPEEGLKFMVYLQKENIIDESGMPKERFSAEFPKEGPSILRIQQVVRGDSAAYFCASSPRLAELQETQYFGPGTRLLVL.

This clonotype was recorded many times. This chain joins TRBV5-5 and TRBJ2-3; 8 bases match TRBD1. Trimming at V came to 9 bases and at J to 6 bases, leaving 6 bases not matched to a gene. This CDR3 spans 12 amino acids. The V gene's germline CDR1 is SGHKS and CDR2 YYEKEE (reference sequence). DNA for the CDR3: TGTGCCACAGGACAGGGTATGGATACGCAGTATTTT. It translates to CATGQGMDTQYF.

The sample holds many counts of this clonotype. V gene TRBV6-5 combines with J gene TRBJ1-2; possible D gene TRBD1, 5 bases. This CDR3 region has 15 residues. CDR1 and CDR2 from the germline V gene are MNHEY and SVGAGI. With 0 bases removed from V and 7 bases from J, the gap between germline ends came to 15 bases. The CDR3 region is CASSYSGRGGGGYTF. CDR3 in DNA: TGTGCCAGCAGTTACTCGGGGAGGGGAGGTGGTGGCTACACCTTC.

This clonotype occurred many times. This CDR3 is CAISEVTGTNEQYF. As DNA, the CDR3 is TGTGCCATCAGTGAGGTAACAGGGACCAACGAGCAGTACTTC. The gene calls are TRBV10-3 and TRBJ2-7; D possibly corresponds to TRBD1 (6 bases). V was shortened by 2 bases and J by 5 bases, with 13 bases between the two germline ends. The V gene's germline CDR1 is ENHRY and CDR2 SYGVKD. This CDR3 comprises 14 residues.

The chain employs TRBV4-1 and TRBJ2-3, with D possibly TRBD1 on 6 matching bases. Trimming left V 8 bases short and J 1 base short, with 10 bases between. The CDR3 runs to 13 residues. The germline V gene encodes CDR1 MGHRA and CDR2 YSYEKL. CDR3 nucleotides: TGCGCCAGCGGGGGCCCTCGCACAGATACGCAGTATTTT. This encodes CASGGPRTDTQYF.